Here is one TCR beta chain with its context. What it binds is not known. The CDR3 is made up of 15 amino acids. V lost 4 bases and J lost 2; bases outside the gene matches: 7. Germline V CDR1 and CDR2: SGHNT, YENEEA. These data belong to a study of cytomegalovirus exposure and HLA in healthy donors. General observations from the study: Roughly uniform sequencing depth across donors was assumed, possibly incorrectly. It emerged from a later analysis that several of the most significant clusters appeared to be linked to common viral pathogens.

With 60 Vbeta and 13 Jbeta primers, the PCR was carried out. Profiling relied on immunoSEQ multiplex PCR, and the TCRdb table lists in-frame clones only, not all of them. The sample contains some 130,000 clones, around 76% of which appear only once. The receptor's source is a woman aged 50 to 60 in good health and CMV-seronegative. Material: PBMCs. The V and J genes are TRBV11-3 and TRBJ2-5; TRBD1 matches at 7 bases. In DNA, the CDR3 is TGTGCCAGCAGCTCCCGGACAGGCAGGCAAGAGACCCAGTACTTC. This translates into CASSSRTGRQETQYF.